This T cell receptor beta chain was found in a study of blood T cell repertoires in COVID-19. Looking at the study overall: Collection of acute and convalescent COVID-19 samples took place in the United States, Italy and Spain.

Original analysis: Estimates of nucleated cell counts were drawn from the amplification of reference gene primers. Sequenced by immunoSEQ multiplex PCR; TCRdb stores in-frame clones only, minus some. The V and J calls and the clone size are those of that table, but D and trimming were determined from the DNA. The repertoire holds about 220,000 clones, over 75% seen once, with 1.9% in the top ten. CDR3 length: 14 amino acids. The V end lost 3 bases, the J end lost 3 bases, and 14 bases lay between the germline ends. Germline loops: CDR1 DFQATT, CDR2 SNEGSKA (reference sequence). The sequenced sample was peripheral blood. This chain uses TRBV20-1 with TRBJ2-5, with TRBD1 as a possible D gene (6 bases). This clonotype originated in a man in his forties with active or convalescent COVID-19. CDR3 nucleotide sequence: TGCAGTGCTAGTGCAGAACAGGGAGAAGAGACCCAGTACTTC. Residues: CSASAEQGEETQYF.